This T cell receptor beta chain was found in a study of radiotherapy plus CTLA-4 blockade in lung cancer. Whole-study context: Patients showed objective responses in about 20% of cases and disease control in under 35%.

Study results and caveats: An expansion of tumor-derived TCR clones occurred in blood after radiotherapy plus ipilimumab.

With respect to this clone: The antigen is not known.

TCRdb's copy holds only in-frame clones and misses some; the assay was immunoSEQ multiplex PCR. The data contain some 50,000 clones, around four fifths of them singletons. Focal radiation was given together with CTLA-4 blockade (ipilimumab) to patients with chemo-refractory metastatic non-small-cell lung cancer. V dropped 3 bases and J dropped 1; count of bases not matched to a gene: 9. From germline, CDR1 is LNHDA and CDR2 SQIVND (reference sequence). The CDR3 has 17 amino acids. The source material was peripheral blood, sampled from a patient treated with radiotherapy plus ipilimumab. This sequence joins TRBV19 and TRBJ2-7, with 10 bases identical to TRBD1. This TCR came from a human donor with non-small cell lung cancer who had a partial response to radiotherapy plus ipilimumab. CDR3 loop: CASSIAGGQGVSYEQYF. The CDR3, as DNA: TGTGCCAGTAGTATCGCCGGAGGACAGGGGGTTTCCTACGAGCAGTACTTC.